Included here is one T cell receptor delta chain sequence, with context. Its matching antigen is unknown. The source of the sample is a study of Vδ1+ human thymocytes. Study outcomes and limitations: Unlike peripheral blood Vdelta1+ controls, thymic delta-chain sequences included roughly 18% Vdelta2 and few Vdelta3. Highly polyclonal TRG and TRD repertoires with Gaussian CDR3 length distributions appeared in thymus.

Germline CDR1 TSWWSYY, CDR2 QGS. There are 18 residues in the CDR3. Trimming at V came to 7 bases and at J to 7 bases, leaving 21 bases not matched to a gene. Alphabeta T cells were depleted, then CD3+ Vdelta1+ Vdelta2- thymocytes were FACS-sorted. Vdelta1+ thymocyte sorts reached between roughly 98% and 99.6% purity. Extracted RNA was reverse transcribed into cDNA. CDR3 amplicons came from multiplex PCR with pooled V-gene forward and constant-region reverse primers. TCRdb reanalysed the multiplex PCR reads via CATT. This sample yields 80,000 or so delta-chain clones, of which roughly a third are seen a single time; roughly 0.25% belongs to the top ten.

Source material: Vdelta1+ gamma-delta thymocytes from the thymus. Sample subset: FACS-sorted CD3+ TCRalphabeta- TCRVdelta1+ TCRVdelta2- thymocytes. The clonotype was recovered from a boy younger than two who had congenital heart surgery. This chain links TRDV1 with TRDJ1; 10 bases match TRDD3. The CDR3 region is CALVCCSQPGDTRIKLIF. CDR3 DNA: TGTGCTCTTGTGTGCTGCTCTCAACCGGGGGATACGCGGATTAAACTCATCTTT.